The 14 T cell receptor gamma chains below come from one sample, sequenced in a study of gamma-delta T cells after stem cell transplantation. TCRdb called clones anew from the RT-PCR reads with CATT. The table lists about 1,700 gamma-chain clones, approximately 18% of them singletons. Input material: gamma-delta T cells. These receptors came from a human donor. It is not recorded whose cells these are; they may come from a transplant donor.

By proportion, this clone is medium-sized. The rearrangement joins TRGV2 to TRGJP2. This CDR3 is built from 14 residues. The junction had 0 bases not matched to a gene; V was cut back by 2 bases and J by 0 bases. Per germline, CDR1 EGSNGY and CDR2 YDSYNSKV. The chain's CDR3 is CATWDDSSDWIKTF. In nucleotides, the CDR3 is TGTGCCACCTGGGACGATAGTAGTGATTGGATCAAGACGTTT.

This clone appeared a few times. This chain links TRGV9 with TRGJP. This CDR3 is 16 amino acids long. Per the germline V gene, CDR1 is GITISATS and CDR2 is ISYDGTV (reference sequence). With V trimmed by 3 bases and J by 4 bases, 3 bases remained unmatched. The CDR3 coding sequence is TGTGCCTTGTGGGAGCCTCAAGAGTTGGGCAAAAAAATCAAGGTATTT. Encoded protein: CALWEPQELGKKIKVF.

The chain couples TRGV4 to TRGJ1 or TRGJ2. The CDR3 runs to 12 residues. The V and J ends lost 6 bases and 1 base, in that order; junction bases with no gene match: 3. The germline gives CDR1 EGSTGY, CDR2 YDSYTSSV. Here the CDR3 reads CATWKNYYKKLF. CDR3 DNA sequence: TGTGCCACCTGGAAAAATTATTATAAGAAACTCTTT.

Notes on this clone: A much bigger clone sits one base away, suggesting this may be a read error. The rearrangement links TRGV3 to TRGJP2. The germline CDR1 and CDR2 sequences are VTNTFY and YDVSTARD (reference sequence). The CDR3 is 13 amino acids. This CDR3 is CATRDTSDWIKTF. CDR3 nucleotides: TGTGCCACCCGGGACACCAGTGATTGGATCAAGACGTTT.

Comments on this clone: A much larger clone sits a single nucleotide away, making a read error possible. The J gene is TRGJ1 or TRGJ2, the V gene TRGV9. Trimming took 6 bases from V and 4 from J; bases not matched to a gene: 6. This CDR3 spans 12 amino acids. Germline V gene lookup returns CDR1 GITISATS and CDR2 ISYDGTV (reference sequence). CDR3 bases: TGTGCCTTGTGGTGGGGGTATTATAAGAAACTCTTT. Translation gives CALWWGYYKKLF.

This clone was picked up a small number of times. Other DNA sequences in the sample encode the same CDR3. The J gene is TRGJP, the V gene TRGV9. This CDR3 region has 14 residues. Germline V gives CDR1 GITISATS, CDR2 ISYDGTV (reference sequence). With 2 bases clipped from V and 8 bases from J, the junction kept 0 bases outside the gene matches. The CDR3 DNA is TGTGCCTTGTGGGAGGAGTTGGGCAAAAAAATCAAGGTATTT. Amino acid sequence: CALWEELGKKIKVF.

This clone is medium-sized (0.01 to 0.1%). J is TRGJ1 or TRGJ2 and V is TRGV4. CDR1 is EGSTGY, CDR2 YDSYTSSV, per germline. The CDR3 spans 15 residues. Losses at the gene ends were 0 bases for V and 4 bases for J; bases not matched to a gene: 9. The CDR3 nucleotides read TGTGCCACCTGGGATGGGCCCTCTGGATATTATAAGAAACTCTTT. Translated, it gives CATWDGPSGYYKKLF.

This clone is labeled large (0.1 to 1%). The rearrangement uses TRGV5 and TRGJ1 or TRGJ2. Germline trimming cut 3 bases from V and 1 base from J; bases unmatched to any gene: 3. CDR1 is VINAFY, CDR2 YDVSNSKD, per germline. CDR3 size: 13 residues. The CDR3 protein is CATWDGNYYKKLF. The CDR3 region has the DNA TGTGCCACCTGGGACGGAAATTATTATAAGAAACTCTTT.

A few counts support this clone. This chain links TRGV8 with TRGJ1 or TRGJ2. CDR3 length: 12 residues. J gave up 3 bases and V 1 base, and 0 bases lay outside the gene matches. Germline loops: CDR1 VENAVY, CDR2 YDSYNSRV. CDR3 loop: CATWDSYYKKLF. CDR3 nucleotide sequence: TGTGCCACCTGGGATAGTTATTATAAGAAACTCTTT.

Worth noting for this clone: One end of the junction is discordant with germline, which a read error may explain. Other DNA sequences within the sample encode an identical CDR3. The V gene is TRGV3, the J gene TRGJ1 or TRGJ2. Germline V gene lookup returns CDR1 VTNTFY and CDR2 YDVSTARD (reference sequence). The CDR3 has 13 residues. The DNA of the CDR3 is TGTGCCACCTGGGCTATGAATTATTATAAGAAACTATTT. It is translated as CATWAMNYYKKLF.

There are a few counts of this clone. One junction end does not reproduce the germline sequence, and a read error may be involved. CDR3 region: CATWDGHYKELF. CDR3 nucleotides: TGTGCCACCTGGGACGGACACTATAAGGAACTCTTT. The chain links TRGV2 to TRGJ1 or TRGJ2. This CDR3 is built from 12 residues. CDR1 is EGSNGY and CDR2 is YDSYNSKV in the germline V gene.

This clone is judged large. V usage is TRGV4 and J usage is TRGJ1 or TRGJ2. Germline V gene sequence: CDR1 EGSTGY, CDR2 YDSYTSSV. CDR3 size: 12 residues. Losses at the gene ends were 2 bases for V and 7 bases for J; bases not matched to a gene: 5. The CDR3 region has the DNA TGTGCCACCTGGGATGCTGGGTATAAGAAACTCTTT. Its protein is CATWDAGYKKLF.

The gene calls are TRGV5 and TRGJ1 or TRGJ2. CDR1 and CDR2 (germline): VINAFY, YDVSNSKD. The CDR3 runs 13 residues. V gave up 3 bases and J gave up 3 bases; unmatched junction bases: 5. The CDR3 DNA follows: TGTGCCACCTGGGACGGTCCTTATTATAAGAAACTCTTT. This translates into CATWDGPYYKKLF.

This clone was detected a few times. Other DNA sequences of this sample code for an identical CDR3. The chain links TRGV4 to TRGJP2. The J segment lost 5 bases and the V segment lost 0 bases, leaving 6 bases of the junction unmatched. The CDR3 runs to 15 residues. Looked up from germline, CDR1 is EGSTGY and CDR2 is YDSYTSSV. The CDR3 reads CATWDGLSSDWIKTF. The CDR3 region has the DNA TGTGCCACCTGGGATGGGCTTAGCAGTGATTGGATCAAGACGTTT.